Below are 24 T cell receptor beta chains sequenced from a single sample in a study of shared T cell receptors in the human thymus. Measured with immunoSEQ multiplex PCR; TCRdb has only the in-frame clones, and not every one. This table holds around 730,000 clones, over 75% found once. The sample was also linked to a second study, of human thymus T cells.

The sequenced material came from thymocytes. All receptors derive from a girl less than two years old with a congenital heart defect.

The chain links TRBV11-2 to TRBJ1-2; D is perhaps TRBD1 (5 bases). V lost 3 bases, J lost 7 bases, and 15 bases lay in between. Germline V gives CDR1 SGHAT, CDR2 FQNNGV. This CDR3 has 14 amino acids. The chain's CDR3 is CASSFIGPTGGYTF. The CDR3 DNA reads TGTGCCAGCAGCTTCATCGGGCCTACAGGTGGCTACACCTTC. The whole variable domain, remainder taken from reference TRBV11-2 and TRBJ1-2, is EAGVAQSPRYKIIEKRQSVAFWCNPISGHATLYWYQQILGQGPKLLIQFQNNGVVDDSQLPKDRFSAERLKGVDSTLKIQPAKLEDSAVYLCASSFIGPTGGYTFGSGTRLTVV.

The chain uses TRBV9 and TRBJ1-2; D uncertain. Between the trimmed V and J ends, which lost 0 bases and 4 bases, there was a span of 16 bases. CDR1 and CDR2 from the germline V gene are SGDLS and YYNGEE. There are 16 residues in the CDR3. This CDR3 reads CASSVVPHVGAYGYTF. CDR3 DNA sequence: TGTGCCAGCAGCGTAGTTCCCCATGTCGGTGCCTATGGCTACACCTTC.

The CDR3 bases are TGTGCCAGCTCATATAGAGACAGGGACTATGGCTACACCTTC. Residues: CASSYRDRDYGYTF. This chain joins TRBV18 and TRBJ1-2; TRBD1 aligns across 7 bases. The CDR3 has 14 amino acids. With 5 bases clipped from V and 3 bases from J, the junction kept 6 bases outside the gene matches. CDR1 KGHSH and CDR2 LQKENI come from the germline V gene.

V usage is TRBV19 and J usage is TRBJ1-3; D is ambiguous. This CDR3 region has 12 residues. V was clipped by 7 bases and J by 2 bases, with 6 bases between them. Germline V gives CDR1 LNHDA, CDR2 SQIVND (reference sequence). The CDR3 sequence is CASTRAGNTIYF. As DNA, the CDR3 is TGTGCCAGTACGCGAGCTGGAAACACCATATATTTT.

The chain is built from TRBV19 and TRBJ1-5, with 10 nucleotides matching TRBD1. After removal of 1 base from V and 4 bases from J, the junction contained 13 bases not matched to a gene. The CDR3 loop spans 19 amino acids. Germline V gene data show CDR1 as LNHDA and CDR2 as SQIVND (reference sequence). The CDR3 loop is CASSIGWWGQGTPNQPQHF. The CDR3 region has the DNA TGTGCCAGTAGTATAGGATGGTGGGGACAGGGGACCCCTAATCAGCCCCAGCATTTT.

This clone was detected once. The chain employs TRBV6-1 and TRBJ1-5; D gene ambiguous. CDR3 length: 14 amino acids. Per germline, CDR1 MNHNS and CDR2 SASEGT. Trimming took 4 bases from V and 5 from J, leaving 12 bases between them. CDR3 protein: CASSGRLGYQPQHF. In DNA, the CDR3 is TGTGCCAGCAGTGGCAGGTTGGGTTATCAGCCCCAGCATTTT.

V gene TRBV5-5 combines with J gene TRBJ2-7; 7 nucleotides match TRBD2. The germline V gene encodes CDR1 SGHKS and CDR2 YYEKEE (reference sequence). The length of the CDR3 is 16 residues. V lost 0 bases and J lost 1; bases outside the gene matches: 7. CDR3 protein: CASSLDKRGKSYEQYF. The CDR3 DNA sequence: TGTGCCAGCAGCTTGGATAAGCGGGGCAAATCCTACGAGCAGTACTTC.

The chain couples TRBV19 to TRBJ1-5, with D maybe TRBD1 (6 bases). CDR3 length equals 14 residues. CDR1 LNHDA and CDR2 SQIVND come from the germline V gene (reference sequence). V lost 5 bases, J lost 1 base, and 9 bases lay in between. In nucleotides, the CDR3 is TGTGCCAGTAGTCCCAGGGGAAGCAATCAGCCCCAGCATTTT. It is translated as CASSPRGSNQPQHF.

The chain is built from TRBV11-2 and TRBJ1-1; tentative D call: TRBD1 (6 bases). The germline V gene encodes CDR1 SGHAT and CDR2 FQNNGV. The CDR3 is 17 amino acids. V was shortened by 5 bases and J by 1 base, with 20 bases between the two germline ends. The CDR3 sequence: CASSPLGHRVENTEAFF. CDR3 coding DNA: TGTGCCAGCAGCCCCTTAGGGCACAGGGTGGAGAACACTGAAGCTTTCTTT.

The chain joins TRBV11-2 to TRBJ2-7; D is possibly TRBD1 (6 bases). CDR1 and CDR2 (germline): SGHAT, FQNNGV. The CDR3 sequence is 13 residues long. V dropped 3 bases and J dropped 1 base, with 7 bases sitting between them. CDR3 sequence: CASSFQGSYEQYF. As DNA, the CDR3 is TGTGCCAGCAGCTTCCAGGGGTCCTACGAGCAGTACTTC.

CDR3 region: CASSLDTDGDTEAFF. The CDR3 bases are TGTGCCAGCAGCTTAGACACAGACGGGGATACTGAAGCTTTCTTT. The V and J genes are TRBV7-8 and TRBJ1-1; D gene ambiguous. The V gene lost 1 base and the J gene lost 5 bases, with 14 bases spanning the gap. Germline V CDR1 and CDR2: SGHVS, FQNEAQ. The CDR3 spans 15 residues.

The J gene is TRBJ1-6, the V gene TRBV19; 10 bases map to TRBD1. With 4 bases clipped from V and 8 bases from J, the junction kept 8 bases outside the gene matches. The CDR3 contains 16 residues. The germline CDR1 and CDR2 sequences are LNHDA and SQIVND (reference sequence). The CDR3 protein is CASSTRDRGPYSPLHF. The CDR3 coding sequence is TGTGCCAGTAGTACGAGGGACAGGGGACCCTATTCACCCCTCCACTTT.

The chain couples TRBV7-9 to TRBJ1-4; D is uncertain. CDR1 SEHNR and CDR2 FQNEAQ come from the germline V gene (reference sequence). V was clipped by 1 base and J by 8 bases, with 11 bases between them. There are 14 residues in the CDR3. DNA for the CDR3: TGTGCCAGCAGCTTAGGAGTTACGAGCGAAAAACTGTTTTTT. This translates into CASSLGVTSEKLFF.

The V call is TRBV7-2, the J call TRBJ2-3, with 10 bases lining up with TRBD2. V lost 0 bases and J lost 0; bases outside the gene matches: 6. The CDR3 totals 18 residues. The germline CDR1 and CDR2 sequences are SGHTA and FQGNSA. The CDR3 sequence: CASSLAKRGGASTDTQYF. In DNA form, the CDR3 reads TGTGCCAGCAGCTTAGCTAAGCGGGGGGGAGCTAGCACAGATACGCAGTATTTT.

The V and J genes are TRBV5-8 and TRBJ1-2, with 12 bases that match TRBD1. With 3 bases clipped from V and 4 bases from J, the junction kept 10 bases outside the gene matches. CDR1 is SGHTS and CDR2 is YDEGEE in the germline V gene. The CDR3 is 17 residues long. The chain's CDR3 is CASSSPGDRGPGYGYTF. The CDR3 nucleotides are TGTGCCAGCAGCTCGCCCGGGGACAGGGGGCCGGGCTATGGCTACACCTTC.

The rearrangement links TRBV11-2 to TRBJ1-2; no definite D call. This CDR3 contains 13 residues. CDR1 and CDR2 from the germline V gene are SGHAT and FQNNGV. V was clipped by 3 bases and J by 3 bases, with 8 bases between them. CDR3 nucleotides: TGTGCCAGCAGCTTTCCCTCGGACTATGGCTACACCTTC. Its translation: CASSFPSDYGYTF.

CDR3 protein: CAISAGGMNTEAFF. The CDR3 DNA reads TGTGCCATCAGTGCAGGGGGCATGAACACTGAAGCTTTCTTT. V gene TRBV10-3 combines with J gene TRBJ1-1; 8 bases fit TRBD1. J lost 0 bases, V lost 4 bases, and 1 base had no gene match. The CDR3 length is 14 residues. Germline CDR1 ENHRY, CDR2 SYGVKD.

The chain uses TRBV11-2 and TRBJ1-4; D is unclear. This CDR3 spans 15 amino acids. Trimming left V 4 bases short and J 0 bases short, with 9 bases between. Per germline, CDR1 SGHAT and CDR2 FQNNGV. Here the CDR3 DNA reads TGTGCCAGCAGCTCCATAGTTGCAACTAATGAAAAACTGTTTTTT. Encoded protein: CASSSIVATNEKLFF.

This clone has more than one count but fewer than ten. J is TRBJ1-2 and V is TRBV7-3, with 10 bases fitting TRBD1. This CDR3 has 17 amino acids. Germline values: CDR1 SGHTA, CDR2 FQGTGA. The V segment lost 6 bases and the J segment 5 bases; nucleotides outside the gene matches: 15. The CDR3 DNA is TGTGCCAGCAGTTCAAAAGGGGCCGGGACAGGGGATTATGGCTACACCTTC. This encodes CASSSKGAGTGDYGYTF.

J is TRBJ1-3 and V is TRBV2; 9 bases line up with TRBD1. J lost 0 bases, V lost 7 bases, and 10 bases had no gene match. CDR1 and CDR2 (germline): SNHLY, FYNNEI. The CDR3 loop spans 17 amino acids. Here the CDR3 reads CASTRTGDGFSGNTIYF. The CDR3 nucleotides read TGTGCCAGCACAAGGACAGGGGATGGTTTCTCTGGAAACACCATATATTTT.

The chain employs TRBV28 and TRBJ1-6; TRBD1 matches at 7 bases. Germline V gene lookup returns CDR1 MDHEN and CDR2 SYDVKM. This CDR3 contains 16 residues. With V trimmed by 3 bases and J by 3 bases, 5 bases remained unmatched. CDR3 protein: CASSFPGQIYNSPLHF. CDR3 coding DNA: TGTGCCAGCAGTTTTCCGGGACAGATCTATAATTCACCCCTCCACTTT.

This clone was observed a single time. The J gene is TRBJ2-5, the V gene TRBV7-7, with D possibly matching TRBD1 (6 bases). Germline CDR1 SSHAT, CDR2 FNYEAQ (reference sequence). V shed 1 base and J shed 1 base, with 13 bases lying between them. CDR3 length: 16 residues. For the CDR3, the DNA is TGTGCCAGCAGCTTAGGCATGGGACATCTCCAAGAGACCCAGTACTTC. It yields the protein CASSLGMGHLQETQYF. Variable domain in full (rest from reference TRBV7-7 and TRBJ2-5): GAGVSQSPRYKVTKRGQDVTLRCDPISSHATLYWYQQALGQGPEFLTYFNYEAQPDKSGLPSDRFSAERPEGSISTLTIQRTEQRDSAMYRCASSLGMGHLQETQYFGPGTRLLVL.

This clone has just one count. The J gene is TRBJ1-5, the V gene TRBV19, with D possibly TRBD1 on 6 matching bases. This CDR3 is 15 amino acids long. Germline values: CDR1 LNHDA, CDR2 SQIVND (reference sequence). V was shortened by 4 bases and J by 6 bases, with 16 bases between the two germline ends. CDR3 sequence reads: CASSRRAGEGQPQHF. DNA of the CDR3: TGTGCCAGTAGTAGAAGGGCAGGGGAGGGTCAGCCCCAGCATTTT. The complete variable domain, with remaining parts taken from reference TRBV19 and TRBJ1-5, reads DGGITQSPKYLFRKEGQNVTLSCEQNLNHDAMYWYRQDPGQGLRLIYYSQIVNDFQKGDIAEGYSVSREKKESFPLTVTSAQKNPTAFYLCASSRRAGEGQPQHFGDGTRLSIL.

The V call is TRBV29-1, the J call TRBJ1-2; 8 bases match TRBD1. Unmatched junction bases numbered 10, after V lost 2 bases and J lost 2 bases. Germline CDR1 and CDR2: SQVTM and ANQGSEA. The CDR3 runs 16 residues. Here the CDR3 DNA reads TGCAGCGTTGAATCTCTGGACAGGGAGGGGAACTATGGCTACACCTTC. Encoded protein: CSVESLDREGNYGYTF.